Sequencing of this T cell receptor beta chain was carried out in a study of Ad26.COV2.S vaccination and SARS-CoV-2 variants. Study-wide background: The study gave Ad26.COV2.S intramuscularly, once or twice 56 days apart.

CDR3 size: 12 residues. Germline CDR1 reads SGHDT; CDR2 reads YYEEEE. V was cut by 2 bases and J by 2 bases, with 1 base left in between. Stated treatment: 15 to 20 received Ad26.COV2.S at low or high dose, single or two shots; about 5 received placebo; per-sample allocation not given. Day 63 after the first vaccine or placebo injection was the time point for sampling. The vaccine delivered Wuhan-strain SARS-CoV-2 spike through an Ad26 vector. Assay: immunoSEQ multiplex PCR; the TCRdb copy retains only in-frame clones and omits some. The table has some 340,000 clones, around 84% seen once. Remarks on this clone: The antigen is not known.

The study's findings and limits: Individuals receiving vaccine had higher spike-specific TCR breadth than placebo recipients did.

The sequence was obtained from a person aged 18-60 years who received the Ad26.COV2.S COVID-19 vaccine or a placebo. Sequences were derived from peripheral blood, sampled in a trial of Ad26.COV2.S vaccine versus placebo. This chain uses TRBV5-6 with TRBJ2-2, with D hard to call. CDR3 nucleotide sequence: TGTGCCAGCAGCTTCAACACCGGGGAGCTGTTTTTT. Protein: CASSFNTGELFF.